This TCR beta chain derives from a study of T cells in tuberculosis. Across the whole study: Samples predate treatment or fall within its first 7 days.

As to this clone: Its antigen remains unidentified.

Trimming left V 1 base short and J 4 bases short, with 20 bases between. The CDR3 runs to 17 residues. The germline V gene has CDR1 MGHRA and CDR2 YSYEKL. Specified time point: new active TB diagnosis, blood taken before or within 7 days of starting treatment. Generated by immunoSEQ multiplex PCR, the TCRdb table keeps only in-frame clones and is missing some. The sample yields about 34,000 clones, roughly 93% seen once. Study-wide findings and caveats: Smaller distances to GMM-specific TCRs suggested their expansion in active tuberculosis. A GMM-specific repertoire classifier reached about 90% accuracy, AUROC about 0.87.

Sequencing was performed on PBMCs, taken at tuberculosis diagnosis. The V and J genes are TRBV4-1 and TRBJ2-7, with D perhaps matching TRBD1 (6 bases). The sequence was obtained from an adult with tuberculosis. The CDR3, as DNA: TGCGCCAGCAGCCAAGTTAGTCGGACAGACTACACTTACGAGCAGTACTTC. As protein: CASSQVSRTDYTYEQYF.